This is a list of T cell receptor beta chains from one sample in a study of blood T cell repertoires in COVID-19. The assay was immunoSEQ multiplex PCR, and TCRdb's table has in-frame clones only and misses some. The data show 140,000 to 150,000 clones, roughly 80% seen once. Input material: peripheral blood. The origin of the receptors is a man aged 70 or older who had recovered from COVID-19. The CDR3 runs from the conserved cysteine through the conserved F or W. The order of the fields is CDR3 protein, CDR3 DNA, clone size, D gene, J gene, V gene. The D gene is left open where the match is weak. Size is stated for part of the rows, as once, few or many counts, or as a class when the clone is expanded.

CDR3 protein: CASSSDRADTIYF; CDR3 DNA: TGTGCCAGCAGTTCAGACAGGGCGGACACCATATATTTT; clone size: .; D gene: TRBD1; J gene: TRBJ1-3; V gene: TRBV11-2
CDR3 protein: CASSESQPSGNLYEQYF; CDR3 DNA: TGCGCCAGCAGTGAGTCGCAGCCTAGCGGGAATTTATACGAGCAGTACTTC; clone size: .; D gene: TRBD2; J gene: TRBJ2-7; V gene: TRBV10-2
CDR3 protein: CASSPRLAGGPSRTYEQYF; CDR3 DNA: TGTGCCAGCAGTCCTCGACTAGCGGGAGGGCCTAGCCGAACGTACGAGCAGTACTTC; clone size: few; D gene: TRBD2; J gene: TRBJ2-7; V gene: TRBV2
CDR3 protein: CASSLAGTAERNEKLFF; CDR3 DNA: TGCGCCAGCAGCTTGGCCGGGACAGCGGAACGAAATGAAAAACTGTTTTTT; clone size: .; D gene: TRBD1; J gene: TRBJ1-4; V gene: TRBV5-1
CDR3 protein: CASSSYIGSAREQFF; CDR3 DNA: TGTGCCAGCAGTTCCTACATAGGGAGCGCACGTGAGCAGTTCTTC; clone size: .; D gene: .; J gene: TRBJ2-1; V gene: TRBV6-2/TRBV6-3
CDR3 protein: CASSVAKEGRGDYNEQFF; CDR3 DNA: TGTGCCAGCAGCGTAGCTAAGGAGGGCAGAGGGGACTACAATGAGCAGTTCTTC; clone size: .; D gene: .; J gene: TRBJ2-1; V gene: TRBV9
CDR3 protein: CATSRGTAGYEKLFF; CDR3 DNA: TGTGCCACCAGCAGAGGGACAGCAGGGTATGAAAAACTGTTTTTT; clone size: .; D gene: .; J gene: TRBJ1-4; V gene: TRBV15
CDR3 protein: CASSWRSEQYF; CDR3 DNA: TGTGCCAGCAGCTGGAGGAGCGAGCAGTACTTC; clone size: .; D gene: .; J gene: TRBJ2-7; V gene: TRBV5-6
CDR3 protein: CAISLGQGAGETQYF; CDR3 DNA: TGTGCCATCAGTCTGGGACAGGGGGCCGGAGAGACCCAGTACTTC; clone size: .; D gene: TRBD1; J gene: TRBJ2-5; V gene: TRBV10-3
CDR3 protein: CASSPAVRADTQYF; CDR3 DNA: TGTGCCAGCAGCCCCGCCGTTAGAGCAGATACGCAGTATTTT; clone size: few; D gene: .; J gene: TRBJ2-3; V gene: TRBV9
CDR3 protein: CSVFPSQGAAYYGYTF; CDR3 DNA: TGCAGCGTTTTTCCCTCCCAAGGGGCGGCCTACTATGGCTACACCTTC; clone size: .; D gene: .; J gene: TRBJ1-2; V gene: TRBV29-1
CDR3 protein: CAIWDRGETQYF; CDR3 DNA: TGTGCCATCTGGGACAGGGGGGAGACCCAGTACTTC; clone size: .; D gene: TRBD1; J gene: TRBJ2-5; V gene: TRBV10-3
CDR3 protein: CASSRLPDTQYF; CDR3 DNA: TGTGCCAGCAGTCGTCTCCCAGATACGCAGTATTTT; clone size: few; D gene: .; J gene: TRBJ2-3; V gene: TRBV7-9
CDR3 protein: CTSRDNSYEQYF; CDR3 DNA: TGTACCTCCCGAGACAACTCCTACGAGCAGTACTTC; clone size: once; D gene: .; J gene: TRBJ2-7; V gene: TRBV6-5
CDR3 protein: CASSFGGSPLHF; CDR3 DNA: TGTGCCAGCAGCTTCGGGGGTTCACCCCTCCACTTT; clone size: .; D gene: .; J gene: TRBJ1-6; V gene: TRBV7-9
CDR3 protein: CASVGQGGNTIYF; CDR3 DNA: TGTGCCAGTGTTGGACAGGGCGGAAACACCATATATTTT; clone size: .; D gene: TRBD1; J gene: TRBJ1-3; V gene: TRBV19
CDR3 protein: CSVQGQDNQPQHF; CDR3 DNA: TGCAGCGTTCAAGGTCAGGACAATCAGCCCCAGCATTTT; clone size: .; D gene: .; J gene: TRBJ1-5; V gene: TRBV29-1
CDR3 protein: CASTESPLTDTQYF; CDR3 DNA: TGTGCCAGCACGGAGAGCCCGCTCACAGATACGCAGTATTTT; clone size: .; D gene: .; J gene: TRBJ2-3; V gene: TRBV6-6
CDR3 protein: CASSRSPDRGDTQYF; CDR3 DNA: TGTGCCAGCAGCCGGTCGCCGGACAGGGGGGATACGCAGTATTTT; clone size: .; D gene: TRBD1; J gene: TRBJ2-3; V gene: TRBV3-1/TRBV3-2
CDR3 protein: CASSRELAGGRDEQFF; CDR3 DNA: TGCGCCAGCAGCCGAGAACTAGCGGGAGGGAGGGATGAGCAGTTCTTC; clone size: .; D gene: TRBD2; J gene: TRBJ2-1; V gene: TRBV4-1
CDR3 protein: CASSIRGPQQETQYF; CDR3 DNA: TGTGCCAGTAGTATCAGGGGGCCACAACAAGAGACCCAGTACTTC; clone size: .; D gene: TRBD1; J gene: TRBJ2-5; V gene: TRBV19
CDR3 protein: CASKLAGGETQYF; CDR3 DNA: TGTGCCAGCAAACTAGCGGGTGGAGAGACCCAGTACTTC; clone size: .; D gene: TRBD2; J gene: TRBJ2-5; V gene: TRBV7-8
CDR3 protein: CASSLSGAGVSEQYF; CDR3 DNA: TGCGCCAGCAGCCTTAGCGGGGCGGGAGTATCCGAGCAGTACTTC; clone size: once; D gene: TRBD2; J gene: TRBJ2-7; V gene: TRBV4-1
CDR3 protein: CASRMDRNSPLHF; CDR3 DNA: TGCGCCAGCAGGATGGACAGAAATTCACCCCTCCACTTT; clone size: .; D gene: .; J gene: TRBJ1-6; V gene: TRBV10-1
CDR3 protein: CATTSGTSGYNEQFF; CDR3 DNA: TGTGCCACCACCTCCGGTACTAGCGGATACAATGAGCAGTTCTTC; clone size: .; D gene: TRBD2; J gene: TRBJ2-1; V gene: TRBV27
CDR3 protein: CASSNPGLGDEQYF; CDR3 DNA: TGCGCCAGCAGCAATCCGGGACTAGGCGACGAGCAGTACTTC; clone size: few; D gene: TRBD2; J gene: TRBJ2-7; V gene: TRBV4-1
CDR3 protein: CASSQLPGLAGGGEQFF; CDR3 DNA: TGTGCCAGTAGCCAACTGCCGGGACTAGCGGGAGGGGGTGAGCAGTTCTTC; clone size: .; D gene: TRBD2; J gene: TRBJ2-1; V gene: TRBV19
CDR3 protein: CASSPPGISQRGYGYTF; CDR3 DNA: TGTGCCAGCTCACCACCTGGTATCTCCCAGCGAGGGTATGGCTACACCTTC; clone size: .; D gene: .; J gene: TRBJ1-2; V gene: TRBV18
CDR3 protein: CASSFYGRGRRTGELFF; CDR3 DNA: TGTGCCAGCAGCTTTTATGGCAGGGGGCGGCGCACCGGGGAGCTGTTTTTT; clone size: .; D gene: TRBD1; J gene: TRBJ2-2; V gene: TRBV5-4
CDR3 protein: CASSHLGGSNYGYTF; CDR3 DNA: TGTGCCAGCAGCCATCTTGGGGGGTCTAACTATGGCTACACCTTC; clone size: .; D gene: .; J gene: TRBJ1-2; V gene: TRBV3-1/TRBV3-2
CDR3 protein: CASSLDRAGVAYEQYF; CDR3 DNA: TGTGCCAGCAGCTTAGATCGTGCGGGAGTTGCCTACGAGCAGTACTTC; clone size: .; D gene: TRBD2; J gene: TRBJ2-7; V gene: TRBV7-9
CDR3 protein: CASSLASGGGETQYF; CDR3 DNA: TGCGCCAGCAGCTTGGCAAGCGGGGGGGGAGAGACCCAGTACTTC; clone size: .; D gene: TRBD2; J gene: TRBJ2-5; V gene: TRBV5-1
CDR3 protein: CASSERPRGGEQYF; CDR3 DNA: TGTGCCAGCAGTGAACGTCCCCGAGGAGGTGAGCAGTACTTC; clone size: .; D gene: .; J gene: TRBJ2-7; V gene: TRBV6-1
CDR3 protein: CASSLRVRETQYF; CDR3 DNA: TGCGCCAGCAGCTTGCGGGTCCGGGAGACCCAGTACTTC; clone size: .; D gene: .; J gene: TRBJ2-5; V gene: TRBV5-1
CDR3 protein: CASSNPLRQSFRGYTF; CDR3 DNA: TGTGCCAGCAGCAACCCCCTCCGACAGTCCTTTCGAGGCTACACCTTC; clone size: .; D gene: .; J gene: TRBJ1-2; V gene: TRBV5-8
CDR3 protein: CASSLAGVEQPQHF; CDR3 DNA: TGTGCCAGCAGTTTAGCGGGGGTGGAACAGCCCCAGCATTTT; clone size: .; D gene: .; J gene: TRBJ1-5; V gene: TRBV27
CDR3 protein: CASSERGGLGREQFF; CDR3 DNA: TGTGCCAGCAGTGAAAGGGGAGGACTCGGTCGTGAGCAGTTCTTC; clone size: many; D gene: .; J gene: TRBJ2-1; V gene: TRBV6-1
CDR3 protein: CASALYTGELFF; CDR3 DNA: TGTGCCAGTGCTCTATACACCGGGGAGCTGTTTTTT; clone size: .; D gene: .; J gene: TRBJ2-2; V gene: TRBV19
CDR3 protein: CASSRSPGQANTEAFF; CDR3 DNA: TGTGCCAGCTCACGTAGCCCCGGACAGGCTAACACTGAAGCTTTCTTT; clone size: once; D gene: TRBD1; J gene: TRBJ1-1; V gene: TRBV18
CDR3 protein: CASSYRTSGVNYEQYF; CDR3 DNA: TGTGCCAGCAGTTACCGGACTAGCGGGGTAAACTACGAGCAGTACTTC; clone size: .; D gene: TRBD2; J gene: TRBJ2-7; V gene: TRBV6-5
CDR3 protein: CASSTEGFGANVLTF; CDR3 DNA: TGTGCCAGTAGTACAGAGGGCTTTGGGGCCAACGTCCTGACTTTC; clone size: once; D gene: .; J gene: TRBJ2-6; V gene: TRBV19
CDR3 protein: CAWSGFGSSYEQYF; CDR3 DNA: TGTGCCTGGAGTGGGTTCGGGAGCTCCTACGAGCAGTACTTC; clone size: .; D gene: .; J gene: TRBJ2-7; V gene: TRBV30
CDR3 protein: CASSPGTSGLTQYF; CDR3 DNA: TGTGCCAGCAGCCCCGGGACTAGCGGACTTACGCAGTATTTT; clone size: .; D gene: TRBD2; J gene: TRBJ2-3; V gene: TRBV7-9
CDR3 protein: CASSQFRGLNEQFF; CDR3 DNA: TGCGCCAGCAGCCAATTCAGGGGCCTCAATGAGCAGTTCTTC; clone size: .; D gene: .; J gene: TRBJ2-1; V gene: TRBV4-3
CDR3 protein: CASSGPERGLYF; CDR3 DNA: TGTGCCAGCAGCGGACCAGAGCGGGGGTTGTACTTC; clone size: .; D gene: TRBD2; J gene: TRBJ2-7; V gene: TRBV5-4
CDR3 protein: CASSTRTAPSGNTIYF; CDR3 DNA: TGTGCCAGCAGTACCCGGACAGCGCCATCTGGAAACACCATATATTTT; clone size: .; D gene: .; J gene: TRBJ1-3; V gene: TRBV6-2/TRBV6-3
CDR3 protein: CASSWVAEVLYF; CDR3 DNA: TGTGCCAGCAGCTGGGTAGCGGAGGTATTGTACTTC; clone size: .; D gene: .; J gene: TRBJ2-5; V gene: TRBV7-9
CDR3 protein: CASSHRDREETQYF; CDR3 DNA: TGTGCCAGCAGCCACCGGGACAGGGAAGAGACCCAGTACTTC; clone size: .; D gene: TRBD1; J gene: TRBJ2-5; V gene: TRBV3-1/TRBV3-2
CDR3 protein: CASRPVTGANEQFF; CDR3 DNA: TGTGCCAGCAGACCCGTAACAGGGGCAAATGAGCAGTTCTTC; clone size: .; D gene: TRBD1; J gene: TRBJ2-1; V gene: TRBV7-9
CDR3 protein: CASSLGPGLAAYEQYF; CDR3 DNA: TGTGCCAGCAGTTTGGGTCCGGGACTAGCCGCCTACGAGCAGTACTTC; clone size: .; D gene: TRBD2; J gene: TRBJ2-7; V gene: TRBV28
CDR3 protein: CATSDFRSQETQYF; CDR3 DNA: TGTGCCACCAGTGATTTCCGGTCCCAAGAGACCCAGTACTTC; clone size: .; D gene: .; J gene: TRBJ2-5; V gene: TRBV24-1
CDR3 protein: CASSRIGGGYTF; CDR3 DNA: TGCGCCAGCAGCCGGATAGGGGGCGGCTACACCTTC; clone size: .; D gene: TRBD1; J gene: TRBJ1-2; V gene: TRBV5-1
CDR3 protein: CASSFKTGGSSYNSPLHF; CDR3 DNA: TGTGCCAGCAGCTTCAAGACAGGGGGGAGCTCCTATAATTCACCCCTCCACTTT; clone size: .; D gene: TRBD1; J gene: TRBJ1-6; V gene: TRBV7-8
CDR3 protein: CASSQEGRDNEQFF; CDR3 DNA: TGCGCCAGCAGCCAAGAAGGGAGGGACAATGAGCAGTTCTTC; clone size: once; D gene: TRBD2; J gene: TRBJ2-1; V gene: TRBV4-1
CDR3 protein: CASSFPGGDTGELFF; CDR3 DNA: TGCGCCAGCAGCTTTCCGGGAGGGGACACCGGGGAGCTGTTTTTT; clone size: many; D gene: TRBD2; J gene: TRBJ2-2; V gene: TRBV5-1
CDR3 protein: CAWRARGSGSSGELFF; CDR3 DNA: TGTGCCTGGAGGGCCCGGGGTAGCGGGAGTTCCGGGGAGCTGTTTTTT; clone size: .; D gene: TRBD2; J gene: TRBJ2-2; V gene: TRBV30
CDR3 protein: CASKAPDYSNTGELFF; CDR3 DNA: TGTGCCAGTAAGGCCCCTGACTATTCGAACACCGGGGAGCTGTTTTTT; clone size: few; D gene: .; J gene: TRBJ2-2; V gene: TRBV19
CDR3 protein: CASSLNSASSVFF; CDR3 DNA: TGTGCCAGCAGCTTAAATTCGGCTAGCTCTGTGTTTTTT; clone size: once; D gene: .; J gene: TRBJ2-2; V gene: TRBV7-2
CDR3 protein: CASSMGPAPYEQYF; CDR3 DNA: TGTGCCAGTAGTATGGGGCCAGCCCCCTACGAGCAGTACTTC; clone size: .; D gene: .; J gene: TRBJ2-7; V gene: TRBV19
CDR3 protein: CAWSVDGGTGELFF; CDR3 DNA: TGTGCCTGGAGTGTAGACGGAGGCACCGGGGAGCTGTTTTTT; clone size: .; D gene: .; J gene: TRBJ2-2; V gene: TRBV30